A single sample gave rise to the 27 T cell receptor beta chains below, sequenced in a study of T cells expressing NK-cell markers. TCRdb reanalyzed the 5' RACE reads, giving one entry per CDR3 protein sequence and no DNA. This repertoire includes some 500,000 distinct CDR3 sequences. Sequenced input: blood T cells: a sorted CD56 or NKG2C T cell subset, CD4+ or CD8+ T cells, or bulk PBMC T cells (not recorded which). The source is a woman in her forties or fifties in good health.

CDR3 sequence: CATSDLRAAQGADTQYF. The chain links TRBV24-1 to TRBJ2-3; absent DNA, TCRdb's TRBD2 call cannot be checked. The length of the CDR3 is 17 residues. Germline CDR1 is KGHDR and CDR2 is SFDVKD.

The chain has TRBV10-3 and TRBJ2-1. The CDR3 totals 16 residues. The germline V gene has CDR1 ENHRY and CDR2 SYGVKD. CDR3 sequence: CAISDSGRSSYNEQFF.

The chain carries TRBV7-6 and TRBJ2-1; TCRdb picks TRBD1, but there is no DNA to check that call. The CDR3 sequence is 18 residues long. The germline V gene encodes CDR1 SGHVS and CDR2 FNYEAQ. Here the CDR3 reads CASSLTGQGASSYNEQFF.

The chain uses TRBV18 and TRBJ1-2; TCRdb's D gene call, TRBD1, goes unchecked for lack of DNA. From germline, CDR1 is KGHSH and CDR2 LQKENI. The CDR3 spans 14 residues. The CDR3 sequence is CASSVKTGTADYTF. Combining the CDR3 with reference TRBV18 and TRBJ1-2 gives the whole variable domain NAGVMQNPRHLVRRRGQEARLRCSPMKGHSHVYWYRQLPEEGLKFMVYLQKENIIDESGMPKERFSAEFPKEGPSILRIQQVVRGDSAAYFCASSVKTGTADYTFGSGTRLTVV.

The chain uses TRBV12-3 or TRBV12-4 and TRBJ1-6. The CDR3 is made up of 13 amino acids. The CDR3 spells CASSREGGSPLHF.

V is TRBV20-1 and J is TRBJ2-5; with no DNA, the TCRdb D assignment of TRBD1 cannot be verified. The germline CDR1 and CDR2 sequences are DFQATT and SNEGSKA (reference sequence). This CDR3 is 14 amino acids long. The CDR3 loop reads CSARRDRVGETQYF.

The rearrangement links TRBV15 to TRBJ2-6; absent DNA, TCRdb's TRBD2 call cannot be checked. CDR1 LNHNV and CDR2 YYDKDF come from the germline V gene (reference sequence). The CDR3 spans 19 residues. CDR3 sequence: CATSRDMRSGLSGANVLTF.

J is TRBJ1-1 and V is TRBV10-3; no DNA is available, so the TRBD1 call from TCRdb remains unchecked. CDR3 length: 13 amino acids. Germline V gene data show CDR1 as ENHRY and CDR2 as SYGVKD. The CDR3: CAISLIPQGEAFF.

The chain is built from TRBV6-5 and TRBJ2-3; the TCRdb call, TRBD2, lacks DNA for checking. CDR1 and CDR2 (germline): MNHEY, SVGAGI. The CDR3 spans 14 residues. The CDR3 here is CASSMRGQLLGEYF.

The CDR3 sequence is CSASVPGQANYGYTF. The V and J genes are TRBV20-1 and TRBJ1-2; the D gene TCRdb calls, TRBD1, cannot be checked with no DNA. The germline V gene has CDR1 DFQATT and CDR2 SNEGSKA (reference sequence). The CDR3 is 15 amino acids.

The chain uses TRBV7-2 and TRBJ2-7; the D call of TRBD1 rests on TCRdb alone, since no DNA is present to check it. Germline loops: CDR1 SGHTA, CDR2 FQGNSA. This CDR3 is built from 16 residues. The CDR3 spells CASSRSRGTGLSEQYF.

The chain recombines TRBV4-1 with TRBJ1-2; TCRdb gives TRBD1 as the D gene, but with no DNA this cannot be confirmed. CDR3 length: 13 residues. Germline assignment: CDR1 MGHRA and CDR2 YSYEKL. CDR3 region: CASSRDRERGYTF.

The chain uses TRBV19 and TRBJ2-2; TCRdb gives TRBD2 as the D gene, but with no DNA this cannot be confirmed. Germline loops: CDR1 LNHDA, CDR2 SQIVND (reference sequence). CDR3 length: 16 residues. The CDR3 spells CASSIRLAGPAGELFF.

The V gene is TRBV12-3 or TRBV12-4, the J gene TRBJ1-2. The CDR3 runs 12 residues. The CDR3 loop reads CASSPWVHGYTF.

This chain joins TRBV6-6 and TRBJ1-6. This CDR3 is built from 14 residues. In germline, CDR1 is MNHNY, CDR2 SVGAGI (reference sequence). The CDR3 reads CASRLLLDNSPLHF.

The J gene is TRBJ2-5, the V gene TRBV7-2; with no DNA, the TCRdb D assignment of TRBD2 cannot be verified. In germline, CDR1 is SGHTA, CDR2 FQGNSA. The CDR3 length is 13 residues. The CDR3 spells CASSSTLEGTQYF. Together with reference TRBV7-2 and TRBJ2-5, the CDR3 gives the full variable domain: GAGVSQSPSNKVTEKGKDVELRCDPISGHTALYWYRQSLGQGLEFLIYFQGNSAPDKSGLPSDRFSAERTGGSVSTLTIQRTQQEDSAVYLCASSSTLEGTQYFGPGTRLLVL.

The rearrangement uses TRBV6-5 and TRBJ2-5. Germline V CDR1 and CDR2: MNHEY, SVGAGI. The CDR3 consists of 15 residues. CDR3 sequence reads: CASSYRPDHQETQYF.

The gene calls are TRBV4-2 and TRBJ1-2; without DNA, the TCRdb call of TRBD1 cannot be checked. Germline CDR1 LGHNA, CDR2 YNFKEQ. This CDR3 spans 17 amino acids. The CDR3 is CASSQGEGTSKNYGYTF.

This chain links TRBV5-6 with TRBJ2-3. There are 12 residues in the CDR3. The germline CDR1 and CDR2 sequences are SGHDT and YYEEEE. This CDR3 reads CASSLGQTTQYF.

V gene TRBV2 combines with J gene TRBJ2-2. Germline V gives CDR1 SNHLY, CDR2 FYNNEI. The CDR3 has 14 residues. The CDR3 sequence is CASLQPKDTGELFF. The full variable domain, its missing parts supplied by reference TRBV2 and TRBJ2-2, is EPEVTQTPSHQVTQMGQEVILRCVPISNHLYFYWYRQILGQKVEFLVSFYNNEISEKSEIFDDQFSVERPDGSNFTLKIRSTKLEDSAMYFCASLQPKDTGELFFGEGSRLTVL.

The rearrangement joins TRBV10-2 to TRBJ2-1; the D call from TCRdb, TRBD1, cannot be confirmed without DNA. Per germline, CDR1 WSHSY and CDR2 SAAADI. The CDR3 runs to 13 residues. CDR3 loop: CASSEPLYNEQFF.

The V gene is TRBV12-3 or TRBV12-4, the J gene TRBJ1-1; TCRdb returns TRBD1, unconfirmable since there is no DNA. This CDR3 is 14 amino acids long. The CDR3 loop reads CASSSRDRNTEAFF.

This CDR3 is CASSLLGSGSNEQFF. This chain connects TRBV5-1 to TRBJ2-1; TCRdb's assignment of TRBD2 cannot be checked, as there is no DNA. CDR1 and CDR2 from the germline V gene are SGHRS and YFSETQ. The CDR3 extends over 15 amino acids.

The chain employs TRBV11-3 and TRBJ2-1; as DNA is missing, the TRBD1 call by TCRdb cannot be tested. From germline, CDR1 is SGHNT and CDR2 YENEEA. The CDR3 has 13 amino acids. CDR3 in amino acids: CASSSTRGYEQFF. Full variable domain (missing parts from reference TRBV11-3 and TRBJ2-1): EAGVVQSPRYKIIEKKQPVAFWCNPISGHNTLYWYLQNLGQGPELLIRYENEEAVDDSQLPKDRFSAERLKGVDSTLKIQPAELGDSAVYLCASSSTRGYEQFFGPGTRLTVL.

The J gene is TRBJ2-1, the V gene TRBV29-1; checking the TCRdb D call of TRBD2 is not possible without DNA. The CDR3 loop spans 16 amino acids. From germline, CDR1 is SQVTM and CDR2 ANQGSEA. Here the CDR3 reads CSVVGPSGNAYNEQFF.

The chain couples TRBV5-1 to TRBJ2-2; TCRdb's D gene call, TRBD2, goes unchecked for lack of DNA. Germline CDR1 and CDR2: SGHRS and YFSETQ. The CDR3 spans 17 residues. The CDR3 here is CASSPGTSGRGTGELFF.

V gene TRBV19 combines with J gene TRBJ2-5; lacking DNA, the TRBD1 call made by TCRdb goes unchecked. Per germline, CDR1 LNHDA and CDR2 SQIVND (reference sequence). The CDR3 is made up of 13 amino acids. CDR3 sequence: CASSGGQKETQYF.